This T cell receptor (beta chain) comes out of a study of CD8+ T cells in alopecia areata. Turning to the study itself: Those treated were given oral tofacitinib at 5 to 10 mg twice daily.

PBMCs, the starting material, were the source of sorted CD4+ and CD8+ T cells. This CDR3 contains 11 residues. Germline V gives CDR1 SQVTM, CDR2 ANQGSEA. V shed 5 bases and J shed 4 bases, with 8 bases lying between them. Once RNA had been extracted, it was reverse transcribed into cDNA to act as the sequencing template. The data were produced by immunoSEQ multiplex PCR, yet TCRdb's version contains in-frame clones alone and is incomplete. The data show about 120,000 clones, approximately 38% seen once. The sample was CD4+ T cells sorted from blood. The V call is TRBV29-1, the J call TRBJ1-1; unclear D gene. The clonotype comes from a human donor with alopecia areata. The CDR3 DNA reads TGCAGCGTTAGCCCGGGCACTGAAGCTTTCTTT. Protein product: CSVSPGTEAFF.